This record concerns one TCR beta chain sequence. Its cognate antigen is unknown. Trimming removed 5 bases from V and 2 bases from J, with 11 bases in between. This CDR3 is 14 amino acids long. Germline CDR1 and CDR2: SEHNR and FQNEAQ (reference sequence). These data come from a study of T cell clonotyping in hematopoietic cell transplantation. Sequenced by immunoSEQ multiplex PCR; TCRdb stores in-frame clones only, minus some. The table includes roughly 40,000 clones, roughly 96% detected once. General observations from the study: Few recipient clonotypes overlapped donors; over 97% were de novo at given depth. After transplant, recipient diversity fell while pathologically expanded clonotypes grew through day 180.

V is TRBV7-9 and J is TRBJ2-3; D uncertain. This clonotype was obtained from a man aged 25-40 years in good health. Some clones in this sample may be carry-over from other donors' samples. Sequencing was carried out using peripheral blood mononuclear cells. CDR3 in amino acids: CASSPVKFTDTQYF. In DNA, the CDR3 is TGTGCCAGCAGCCCAGTTAAGTTCACAGATACGCAGTATTTT.